This TCR beta chain came from a study of Ad26.COV2.S vaccination and SARS-CoV-2 variants. Study results and caveats: Possible underestimation of total T cell responses by the TCR breadth and depth analyses was noted.

Produced via immunoSEQ multiplex PCR; TCRdb's table is partial and in-frame only. The data contain some 640,000 clones, around 92% of them seen just once; the ten biggest clones take up about 1.5%. This clone was recorded only once. As yet, its antigen is unknown. Germline lookup yields CDR1 SEHNR and CDR2 FQNEAQ (reference sequence). Trimming at V came to 3 bases and at J to 5 bases, leaving 11 bases not matched to a gene. This CDR3 comprises 16 residues. Treatment: some 19 received Ad26.COV2.S at low or high dose, single or two shots; five or six received placebo; per-sample allocation not given. Each sample was drawn 63 days after the first injection (of vaccine or placebo). In Boston, the donor was an adult between 18-55 years of age.

J is TRBJ1-1 and V is TRBV7-9, with 8 positions matching TRBD1. The receptor was isolated from a person aged 18-60 years who received the Ad26.COV2.S COVID-19 vaccine or a placebo. Specimen: peripheral blood, collected in a trial of Ad26.COV2.S vaccine versus placebo. The DNA of the CDR3 is TGTGCCAGCAGCTTCAGGGGGCTGGCTGGTGATACTGAAGCTTTCTTT. Amino acid sequence: CASSFRGLAGDTEAFF.